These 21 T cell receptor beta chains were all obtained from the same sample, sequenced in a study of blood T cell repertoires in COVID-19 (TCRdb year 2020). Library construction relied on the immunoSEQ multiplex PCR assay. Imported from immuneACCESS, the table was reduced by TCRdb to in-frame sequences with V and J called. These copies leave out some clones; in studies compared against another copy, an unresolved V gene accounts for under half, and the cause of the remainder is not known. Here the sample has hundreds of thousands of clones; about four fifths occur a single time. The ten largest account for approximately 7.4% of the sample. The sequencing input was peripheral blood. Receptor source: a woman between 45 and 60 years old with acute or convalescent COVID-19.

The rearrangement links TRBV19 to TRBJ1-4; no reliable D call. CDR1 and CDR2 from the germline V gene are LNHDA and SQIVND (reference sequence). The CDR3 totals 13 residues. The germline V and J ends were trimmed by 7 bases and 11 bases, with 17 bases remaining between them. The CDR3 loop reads CASTSGKRGKLFF. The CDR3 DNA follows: TGTGCCAGTACTTCCGGGAAGCGAGGGAAACTGTTTTTT.

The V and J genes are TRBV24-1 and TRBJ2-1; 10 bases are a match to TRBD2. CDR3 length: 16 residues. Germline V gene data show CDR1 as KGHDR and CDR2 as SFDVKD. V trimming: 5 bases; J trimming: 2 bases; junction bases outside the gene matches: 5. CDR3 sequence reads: CATSGGSGRAYNEQFF. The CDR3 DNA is TGTGCCACCAGTGGAGGGAGCGGGAGGGCCTACAATGAGCAGTTCTTC.

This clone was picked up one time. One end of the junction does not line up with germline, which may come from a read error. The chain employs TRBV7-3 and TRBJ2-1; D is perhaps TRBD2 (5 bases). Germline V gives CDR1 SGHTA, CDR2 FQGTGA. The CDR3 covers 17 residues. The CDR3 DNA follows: TGTGCCAGCAGCCTAACGGGATGGGAGATAACCTACAATGAGCAGTTCTTC. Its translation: CASSLTGWEITYNEQFF.

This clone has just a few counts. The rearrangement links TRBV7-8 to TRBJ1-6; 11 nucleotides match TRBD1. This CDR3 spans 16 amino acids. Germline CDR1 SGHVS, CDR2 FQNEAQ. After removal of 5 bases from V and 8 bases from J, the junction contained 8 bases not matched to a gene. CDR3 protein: CASSPTGQGGDSPLHF. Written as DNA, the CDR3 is TGTGCCAGCAGCCCCACGGGACAGGGGGGGGATTCACCCCTCCACTTT.

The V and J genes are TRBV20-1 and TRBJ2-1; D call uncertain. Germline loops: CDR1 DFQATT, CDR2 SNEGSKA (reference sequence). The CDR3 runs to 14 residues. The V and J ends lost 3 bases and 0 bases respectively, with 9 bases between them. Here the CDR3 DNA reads TGCAGTGCTAGTACGATGAGCTCCTACAATGAGCAGTTCTTC. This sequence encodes CSASTMSSYNEQFF.

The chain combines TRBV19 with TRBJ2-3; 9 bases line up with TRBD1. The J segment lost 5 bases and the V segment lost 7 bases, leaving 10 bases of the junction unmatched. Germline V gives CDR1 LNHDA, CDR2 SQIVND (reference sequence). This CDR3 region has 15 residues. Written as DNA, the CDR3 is TGTGCCAGTACCTATCCGGGACAGGGAAAAGATACGCAGTATTTT. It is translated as CASTYPGQGKDTQYF. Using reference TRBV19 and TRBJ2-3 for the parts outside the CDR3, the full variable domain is DGGITQSPKYLFRKEGQNVTLSCEQNLNHDAMYWYRQDPGQGLRLIYYSQIVNDFQKGDIAEGYSVSREKKESFPLTVTSAQKNPTAFYLCASTYPGQGKDTQYFGPGTRLTVL.

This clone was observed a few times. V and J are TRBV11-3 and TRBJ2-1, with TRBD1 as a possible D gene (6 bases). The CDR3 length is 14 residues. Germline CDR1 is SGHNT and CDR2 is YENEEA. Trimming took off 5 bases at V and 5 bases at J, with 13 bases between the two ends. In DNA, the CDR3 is TGTGCCAGCAGCCCTGGGGGCCTGAACAATGAGCAGTTCTTC. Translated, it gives CASSPGGLNNEQFF.

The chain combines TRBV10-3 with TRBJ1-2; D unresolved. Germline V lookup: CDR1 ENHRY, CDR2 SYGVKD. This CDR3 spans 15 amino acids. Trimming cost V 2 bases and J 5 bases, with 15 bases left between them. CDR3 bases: TGTGCCATCAGTGAGGTGGGTAGCAGCGAGTATGGCTACACCTTC. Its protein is CAISEVGSSEYGYTF.

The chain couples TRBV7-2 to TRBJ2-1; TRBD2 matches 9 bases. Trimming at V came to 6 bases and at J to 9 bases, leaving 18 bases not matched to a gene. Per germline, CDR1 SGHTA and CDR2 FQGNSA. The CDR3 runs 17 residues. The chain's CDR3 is CASRRSGSSVIGGEQFF. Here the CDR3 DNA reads TGTGCCAGCAGACGTAGCGGGAGTTCGGTCATAGGCGGTGAGCAGTTCTTC.

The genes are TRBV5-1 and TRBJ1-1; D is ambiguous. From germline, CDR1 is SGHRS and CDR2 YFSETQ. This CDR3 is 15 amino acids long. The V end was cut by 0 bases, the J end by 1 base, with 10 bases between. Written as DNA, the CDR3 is TGCGCCAGCAGCTTGGGGTGGCAGGAGAACACTGAAGCTTTCTTT. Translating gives CASSLGWQENTEAFF. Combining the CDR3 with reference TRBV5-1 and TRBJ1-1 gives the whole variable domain KAGVTQTPRYLIKTRGQQVTLSCSPISGHRSVSWYQQTPGQGLQFLFEYFSETQRNKGNFPGRFSGRQFSNSRSEMNVSTLELGDSALYLCASSLGWQENTEAFFGQGTRLTVV.

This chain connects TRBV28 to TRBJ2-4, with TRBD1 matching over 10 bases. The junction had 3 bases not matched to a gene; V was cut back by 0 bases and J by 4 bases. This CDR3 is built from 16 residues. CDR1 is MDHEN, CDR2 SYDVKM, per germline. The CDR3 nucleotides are TGTGCCAGCAGTTTATGGGGACAGGGGAGTAAAAACATTCAGTACTTC. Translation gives CASSLWGQGSKNIQYF.

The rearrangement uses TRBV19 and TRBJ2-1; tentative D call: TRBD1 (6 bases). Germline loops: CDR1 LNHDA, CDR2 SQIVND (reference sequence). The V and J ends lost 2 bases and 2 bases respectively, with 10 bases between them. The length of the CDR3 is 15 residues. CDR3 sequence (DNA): TGTGCCAGTAGTATAAGGGGGAGCCCCTACAATGAGCAGTTCTTC. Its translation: CASSIRGSPYNEQFF. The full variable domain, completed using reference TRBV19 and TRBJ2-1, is DGGITQSPKYLFRKEGQNVTLSCEQNLNHDAMYWYRQDPGQGLRLIYYSQIVNDFQKGDIAEGYSVSREKKESFPLTVTSAQKNPTAFYLCASSIRGSPYNEQFFGPGTRLTVL.

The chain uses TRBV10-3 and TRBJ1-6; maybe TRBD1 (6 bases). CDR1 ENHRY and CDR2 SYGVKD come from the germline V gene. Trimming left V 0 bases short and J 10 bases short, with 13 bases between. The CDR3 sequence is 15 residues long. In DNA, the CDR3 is TGTGCCATCAGTGAGTCTAGCAGGGGTGGATCACCCCTCCACTTT. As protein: CAISESSRGGSPLHF.

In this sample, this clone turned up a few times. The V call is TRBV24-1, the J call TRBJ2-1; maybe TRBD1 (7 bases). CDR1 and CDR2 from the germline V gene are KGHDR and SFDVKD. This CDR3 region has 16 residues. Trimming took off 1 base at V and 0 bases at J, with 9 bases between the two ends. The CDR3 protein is CATSDFQGGSYNEQFF. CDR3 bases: TGTGCCACCAGTGATTTTCAGGGGGGCTCCTACAATGAGCAGTTCTTC.

The CDR3, as DNA: TGTGCCAGCAGCTTAGAGGTCGCCCTTAGCCAGCCCCAGCATTTT. This encodes CASSLEVALSQPQHF. This chain joins TRBV7-2 and TRBJ1-5; no reliable D call. The germline V gene encodes CDR1 SGHTA and CDR2 FQGNSA. V lost 1 base, J lost 7 bases, and 14 bases lay in between. The CDR3 runs 15 residues. The full variable domain, completed using reference TRBV7-2 and TRBJ1-5, is GAGVSQSPSNKVTEKGKDVELRCDPISGHTALYWYRQSLGQGLEFLIYFQGNSAPDKSGLPSDRFSAERTGGSVSTLTIQRTQQEDSAVYLCASSLEVALSQPQHFGDGTRLSIL.

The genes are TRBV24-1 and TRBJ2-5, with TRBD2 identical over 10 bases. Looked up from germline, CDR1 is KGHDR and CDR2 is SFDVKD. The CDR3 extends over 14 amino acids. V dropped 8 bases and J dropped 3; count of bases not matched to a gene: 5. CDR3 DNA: TGTGCCACCATCAAGCGGGAGGGGAAAGAGACCCAGTACTTC. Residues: CATIKREGKETQYF.

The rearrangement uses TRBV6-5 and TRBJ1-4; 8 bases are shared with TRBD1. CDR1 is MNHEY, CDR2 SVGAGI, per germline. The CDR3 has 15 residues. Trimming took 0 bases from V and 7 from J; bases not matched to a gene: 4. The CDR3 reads CASSYSGRGLEKLFF. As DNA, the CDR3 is TGTGCCAGCAGTTACTCGGGCAGGGGGCTTGAAAAACTGTTTTTT.

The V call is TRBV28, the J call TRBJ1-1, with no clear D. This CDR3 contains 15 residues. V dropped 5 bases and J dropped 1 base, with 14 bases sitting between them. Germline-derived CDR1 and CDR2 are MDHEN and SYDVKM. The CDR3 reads CASSNSGLGNTEAFF. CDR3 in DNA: TGTGCCAGCAGTAACAGTGGGTTGGGGAACACTGAAGCTTTCTTT.

The CDR3 coding sequence is TGTGCCAGCAGCTTATATGGGGGGACTACCTACGAGCAGTACTTC. It encodes CASSLYGGTTYEQYF. The V call is TRBV11-2, the J call TRBJ2-7, with 7 nucleotides matching TRBD2. This CDR3 comprises 15 residues. CDR1 and CDR2 (germline): SGHAT, FQNNGV. V dropped 2 bases and J dropped 2; count of bases not matched to a gene: 6.

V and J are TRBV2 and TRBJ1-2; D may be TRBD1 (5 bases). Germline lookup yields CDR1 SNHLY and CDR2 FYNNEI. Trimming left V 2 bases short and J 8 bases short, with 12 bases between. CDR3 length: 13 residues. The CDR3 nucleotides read TGTGCCAGCAGTGAAAGTCGGGGGTGGGGCTACACCTTC. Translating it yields CASSESRGWGYTF.

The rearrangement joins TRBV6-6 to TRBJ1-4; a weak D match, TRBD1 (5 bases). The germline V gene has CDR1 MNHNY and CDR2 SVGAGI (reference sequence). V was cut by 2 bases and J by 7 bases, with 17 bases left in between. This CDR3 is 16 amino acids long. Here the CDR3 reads CASSYRVGQGGEKLFF. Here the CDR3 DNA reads TGTGCCAGCAGTTACAGGGTCGGGCAGGGTGGTGAAAAACTGTTTTTT.